This entry features one T cell receptor (beta chain) sequence. Antigen unknown. From approximately 400 ng of RNA, a library with molecular barcoded alpha/delta and beta/gamma adaptors was made. TCRdb reanalysed the reads using MiXCR and keeps one entry per CDR3 protein. The sample has about 2,500 distinct CDR3 sequences; 65% are singletons. This sample was taken from a study of read filtering for tumor transcriptome and immune sequencing. Points from the study as a whole: Even smaller IR-seq throughput identified most shared clonotypes.

Sampling of bone marrow took place during active disease in every patient. The sequenced sample was a population of CD138-negative cells sorted from bone marrow. The TCR originated in a donor at least 40 years old with multiple myeloma. This table probably holds off-target reads from a library built for another chain.

CDR3 bases: TGCAGTGCTAGTTTCGATTCCTACGAGCAGTACTTC. Encoded protein: CSASFDSYEQYF. The chain is built from TRBV20-1 and TRBJ2-7; D is unresolved. Per the germline V gene, CDR1 is DFQATT and CDR2 is SNEGSKA (reference sequence). The germline V and J ends were trimmed by 3 bases and 1 base, with 7 bases remaining between them. This CDR3 contains 12 residues.